The rows below give T cell receptor beta chains drawn from one sample of a study of blood T cell repertoires in COVID-19. Clones were read by immunoSEQ multiplex PCR, and TCRdb kept only the in-frame ones, dropping some. The sample lists some 200,000 clones, around 81% occurring once. Specimen: peripheral blood. The origin of the receptors is an elderly woman with COVID-19, enrolled during active disease. Both conserved end residues are trimmed from each CDR3.

V gene: TRBV4-1
J gene: TRBJ2-4
CDR3 length: 17
CDR3 protein: ASSQREGGREWNKNIQY

V gene: TRBV29-1
J gene: TRBJ2-5
CDR3 length: 12
CDR3 protein: SVAGTAPRETQY

V gene: TRBV27
J gene: TRBJ2-3
CDR3 length: 12
CDR3 protein: ASSYPSSTDTQY

V gene: TRBV5-1
J gene: TRBJ2-7
CDR3 length: 13
CDR3 protein: ASTIQTGPFYEQY

V gene: TRBV3-1/TRBV3-2
J gene: TRBJ2-3
CDR3 length: 15
CDR3 protein: ASSGTTSGVNTDTQY

V gene: TRBV6-2/TRBV6-3
J gene: TRBJ2-7
CDR3 length: 12
CDR3 protein: ASSFRDRDGEQY

V gene: TRBV6-5
J gene: TRBJ1-3
CDR3 length: 11
CDR3 protein: ASGAVSGNTIY

V gene: TRBV6-1
J gene: TRBJ1-5
CDR3 length: 13
CDR3 protein: ASSEGQVSNQPQH

V gene: TRBV19
J gene: TRBJ1-4
CDR3 length: 12
CDR3 protein: ASSISVTNEKLF

V gene: TRBV6-1
J gene: TRBJ2-7
CDR3 length: 13
CDR3 protein: ASSEDHRVWYEQY

V gene: TRBV27
J gene: TRBJ1-4
CDR3 length: 12
CDR3 protein: ASSLAQGHEKLF

V gene: TRBV28
J gene: TRBJ1-5
CDR3 length: 12
CDR3 protein: ASQGIYSNQPQH

V gene: TRBV6-2/TRBV6-3
J gene: TRBJ1-5
CDR3 length: 17
CDR3 protein: ASTPLPGQGSYSNQPQH

V gene: TRBV5-6
J gene: TRBJ1-2
CDR3 length: 12
CDR3 protein: ASSLEAGIYGYT

V gene: TRBV6-2/TRBV6-3
J gene: TRBJ2-7
CDR3 length: 12
CDR3 protein: ASSYHARSYEQY

V gene: TRBV11-3
J gene: TRBJ2-5
CDR3 length: 15
CDR3 protein: ASSSRTGGLLQETQY

V gene: TRBV4-3
J gene: TRBJ1-5
CDR3 length: 14
CDR3 protein: ASSQGEFCSNQPQH

V gene: TRBV12-2
J gene: TRBJ2-1
CDR3 length: 9
CDR3 protein: ASRLRDEQF

V gene: TRBV6-5
J gene: TRBJ1-1
CDR3 length: 13
CDR3 protein: ASRASFTGNTEAF

V gene: TRBV28
J gene: TRBJ2-7
CDR3 length: 11
CDR3 protein: ATQKGGTLAGG

V gene: TRBV3-1/TRBV3-2
J gene: TRBJ2-3
CDR3 length: 15
CDR3 protein: ASSQIYWDRPTDTQY

V gene: TRBV5-6
J gene: TRBJ2-7
CDR3 length: 15
CDR3 protein: ASSLMSAAGTTYEQY

V gene: TRBV27
J gene: TRBJ1-6
CDR3 length: 15
CDR3 protein: ASTTGRAGQGNSPLH

V gene: TRBV3-1/TRBV3-2
J gene: TRBJ2-5
CDR3 length: 10
CDR3 protein: ASTGGTQTQY

V gene: TRBV19
J gene: TRBJ2-7
CDR3 length: 11
CDR3 protein: ASSIDRGYEQY

V gene: TRBV6-5
J gene: TRBJ1-5
CDR3 length: 14
CDR3 protein: ASSWGRGREYQPQH

V gene: TRBV2
J gene: TRBJ2-5
CDR3 length: 13
CDR3 protein: ASSGTSGGGETQY

V gene: TRBV5-4
J gene: TRBJ1-6
CDR3 length: 12
CDR3 protein: ASSPGTDNSPLH

V gene: TRBV7-9
J gene: TRBJ1-2
CDR3 length: 12
CDR3 protein: ASSLEQANYGYT

V gene: TRBV11-2
J gene: TRBJ2-1
CDR3 length: 13
CDR3 protein: ASSRTSGRFNEQF

V gene: TRBV5-1
J gene: TRBJ2-3
CDR3 length: 11
CDR3 protein: ASSVGPSGTQY

V gene: TRBV11-3
J gene: TRBJ1-2
CDR3 length: 9
CDR3 protein: ASSKEGGPT

V gene: TRBV4-2
J gene: TRBJ2-2
CDR3 length: 10
CDR3 protein: ASSRTSGELF

V gene: TRBV3-1/TRBV3-2
J gene: TRBJ2-5
CDR3 length: 11
CDR3 protein: ASSHWGPGTQY

V gene: TRBV11-2
J gene: TRBJ2-7
CDR3 length: 12
CDR3 protein: ASSPGTGHHEQY

V gene: TRBV15
J gene: TRBJ2-5
CDR3 length: 16
CDR3 protein: ATSRELERGGSLETQY

V gene: TRBV14
J gene: TRBJ2-3
CDR3 length: 13
CDR3 protein: ASSQVRLSTDTQY

V gene: TRBV5-1
J gene: TRBJ2-6
CDR3 length: 13
CDR3 protein: ASSETGAGANVLT